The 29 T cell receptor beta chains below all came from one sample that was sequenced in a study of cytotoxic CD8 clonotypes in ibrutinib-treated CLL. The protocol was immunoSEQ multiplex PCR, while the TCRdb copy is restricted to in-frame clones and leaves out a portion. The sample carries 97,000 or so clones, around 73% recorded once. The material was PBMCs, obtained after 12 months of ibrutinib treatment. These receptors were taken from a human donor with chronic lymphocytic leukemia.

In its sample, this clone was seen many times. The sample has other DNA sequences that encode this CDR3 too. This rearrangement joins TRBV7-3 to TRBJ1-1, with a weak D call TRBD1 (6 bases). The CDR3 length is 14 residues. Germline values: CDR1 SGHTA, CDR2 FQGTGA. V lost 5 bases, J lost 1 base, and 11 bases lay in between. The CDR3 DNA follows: TGTGCCAGCAGCCCGACAGGCAGGAACACTGAAGCTTTCTTT. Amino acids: CASSPTGRNTEAFF.

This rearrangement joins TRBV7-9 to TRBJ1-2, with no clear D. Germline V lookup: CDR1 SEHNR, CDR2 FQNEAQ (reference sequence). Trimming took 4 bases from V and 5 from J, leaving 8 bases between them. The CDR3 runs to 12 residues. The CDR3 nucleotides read TGTGCCAGCAGCTCAGAATCATATGGCTACACCTTC. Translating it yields CASSSESYGYTF. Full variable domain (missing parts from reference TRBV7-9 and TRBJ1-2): DTGVSQNPRHKITKRGQNVTFRCDPISEHNRLYWYRQTLGQGPEFLTYFQNEAQLEKSRLLSDRFSAERPKGSFSTLEIQRTEQGDSAMYLCASSSESYGYTFGSGTRLTVV.

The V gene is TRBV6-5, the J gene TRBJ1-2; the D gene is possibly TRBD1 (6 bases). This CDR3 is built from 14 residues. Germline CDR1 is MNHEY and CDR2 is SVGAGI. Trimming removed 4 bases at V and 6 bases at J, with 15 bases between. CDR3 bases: TGTGCCAGCAGTTTTCTACAGGGATCCCATGGCTACACCTTC. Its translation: CASSFLQGSHGYTF.

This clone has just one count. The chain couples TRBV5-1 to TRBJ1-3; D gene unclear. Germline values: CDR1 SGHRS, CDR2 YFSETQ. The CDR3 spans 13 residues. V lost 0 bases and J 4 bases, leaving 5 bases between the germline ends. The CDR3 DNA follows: TGCGCCAGCAGCTTGGGGGGAGGAAACACCATATATTTT. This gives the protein CASSLGGGNTIYF.

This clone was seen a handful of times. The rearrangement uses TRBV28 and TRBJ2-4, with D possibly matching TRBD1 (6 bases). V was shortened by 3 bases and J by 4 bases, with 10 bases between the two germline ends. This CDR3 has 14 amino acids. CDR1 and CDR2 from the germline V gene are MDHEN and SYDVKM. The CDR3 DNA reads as TGTGCCAGCAGTTTTGGACAGACAAAAAACATTCAGTACTTC. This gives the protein CASSFGQTKNIQYF. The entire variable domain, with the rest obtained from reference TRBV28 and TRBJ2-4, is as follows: DVKVTQSSRYLVKRTGEKVFLECVQDMDHENMFWYRQDPGLGLRLIYFSYDVKMKEKGDIPEGYSVSREKKERFSLILESASTNQTSMYLCASSFGQTKNIQYFGAGTRLSVL.

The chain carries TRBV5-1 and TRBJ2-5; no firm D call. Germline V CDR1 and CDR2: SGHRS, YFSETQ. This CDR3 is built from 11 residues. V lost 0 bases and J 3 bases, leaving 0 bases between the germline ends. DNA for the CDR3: TGCGCCAGCAGCTTGGAAGAGACCCAGTACTTC. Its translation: CASSLEETQYF.

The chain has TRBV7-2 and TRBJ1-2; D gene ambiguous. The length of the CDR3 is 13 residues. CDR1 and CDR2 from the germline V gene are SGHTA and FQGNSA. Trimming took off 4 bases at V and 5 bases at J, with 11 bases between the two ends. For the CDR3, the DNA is TGTGCCAGCAGCTCGGACGGAGTATATGGCTACACCTTC. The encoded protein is CASSSDGVYGYTF.

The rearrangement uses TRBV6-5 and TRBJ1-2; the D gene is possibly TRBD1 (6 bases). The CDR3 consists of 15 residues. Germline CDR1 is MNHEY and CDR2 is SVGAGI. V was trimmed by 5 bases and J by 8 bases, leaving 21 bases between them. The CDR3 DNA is TGTGCCAGCAGTACAACTACCCTTATGACAGGCGGCTACACCTTC. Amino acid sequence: CASSTTTLMTGGYTF.

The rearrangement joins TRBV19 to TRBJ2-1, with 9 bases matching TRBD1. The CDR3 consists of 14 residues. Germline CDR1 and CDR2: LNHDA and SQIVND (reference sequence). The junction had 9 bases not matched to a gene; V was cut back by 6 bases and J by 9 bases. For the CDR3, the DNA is TGTGCCAGTAGGCCGGACAGGGGAGATGTTGAGCAGTTCTTC. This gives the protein CASRPDRGDVEQFF. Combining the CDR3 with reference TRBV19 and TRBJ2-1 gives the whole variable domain DGGITQSPKYLFRKEGQNVTLSCEQNLNHDAMYWYRQDPGQGLRLIYYSQIVNDFQKGDIAEGYSVSREKKESFPLTVTSAQKNPTAFYLCASRPDRGDVEQFFGPGTRLTVL.

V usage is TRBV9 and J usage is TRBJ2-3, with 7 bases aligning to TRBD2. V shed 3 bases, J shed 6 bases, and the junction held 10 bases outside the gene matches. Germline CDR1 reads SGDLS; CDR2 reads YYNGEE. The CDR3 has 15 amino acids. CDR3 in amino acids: CASSGGRGSGDTQYF. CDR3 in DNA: TGTGCCAGCAGCGGTGGGAGGGGTAGTGGCGATACGCAGTATTTT.

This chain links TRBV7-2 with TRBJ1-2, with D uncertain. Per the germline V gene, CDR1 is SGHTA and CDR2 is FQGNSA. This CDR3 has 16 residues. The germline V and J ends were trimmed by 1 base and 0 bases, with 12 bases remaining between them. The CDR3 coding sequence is TGTGCCAGCAGCTTAGAGGCGTCCTCAGCTAACTATGGCTACACCTTC. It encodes CASSLEASSANYGYTF.

The CDR3 loop reads CASRRVIDDEKLFF. In DNA, the CDR3 is TGCGCCAGCCGCCGGGTTATTGATGATGAAAAACTGTTTTTT. The chain combines TRBV5-1 with TRBJ1-4; D remains ambiguous. The CDR3 has 14 amino acids. Germline V lookup: CDR1 SGHRS, CDR2 YFSETQ. V dropped 7 bases and J dropped 6 bases, with 16 bases sitting between them.

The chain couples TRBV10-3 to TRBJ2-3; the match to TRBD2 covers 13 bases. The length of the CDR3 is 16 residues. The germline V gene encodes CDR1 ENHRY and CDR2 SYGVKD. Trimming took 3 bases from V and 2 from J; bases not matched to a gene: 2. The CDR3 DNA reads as TGTGCCATCAGTGAAGGACTAGCGGGGGCCACAGATACGCAGTATTTT. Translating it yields CAISEGLAGATDTQYF.

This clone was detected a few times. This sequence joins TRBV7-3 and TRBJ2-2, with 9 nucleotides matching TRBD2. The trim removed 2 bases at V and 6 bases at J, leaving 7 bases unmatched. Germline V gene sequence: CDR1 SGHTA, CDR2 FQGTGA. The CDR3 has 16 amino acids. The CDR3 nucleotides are TGTGCCAGCAGCTTATGGGGTAGCGGGGGCCCCGGGGAGCTGTTTTTT. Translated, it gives CASSLWGSGGPGELFF.

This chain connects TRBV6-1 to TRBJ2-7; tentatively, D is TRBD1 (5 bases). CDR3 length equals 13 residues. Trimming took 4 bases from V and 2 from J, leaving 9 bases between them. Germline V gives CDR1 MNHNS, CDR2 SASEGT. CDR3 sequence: CASSADSAYEQYF. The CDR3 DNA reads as TGTGCCAGCAGTGCCGACAGCGCCTACGAGCAGTACTTC.

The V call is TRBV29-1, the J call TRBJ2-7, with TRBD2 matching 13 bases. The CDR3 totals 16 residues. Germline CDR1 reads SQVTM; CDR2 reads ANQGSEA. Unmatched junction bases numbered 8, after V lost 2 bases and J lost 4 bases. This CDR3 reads CSVETSGGAAGYEQYF. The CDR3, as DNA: TGCAGCGTTGAAACTAGCGGGGGGGCGGCAGGGTACGAGCAGTACTTC.

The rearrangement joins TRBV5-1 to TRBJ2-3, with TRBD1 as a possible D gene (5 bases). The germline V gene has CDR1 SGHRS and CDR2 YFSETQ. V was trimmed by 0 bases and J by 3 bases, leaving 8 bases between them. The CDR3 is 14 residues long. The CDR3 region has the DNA TGCGCCAGCAGCTTGGGGACATTTACAGATACGCAGTATTTT. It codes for CASSLGTFTDTQYF.

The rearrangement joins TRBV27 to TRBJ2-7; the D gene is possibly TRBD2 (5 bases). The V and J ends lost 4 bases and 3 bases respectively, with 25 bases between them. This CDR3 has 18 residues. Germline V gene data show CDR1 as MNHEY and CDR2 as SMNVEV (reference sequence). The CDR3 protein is CASSSSLRGPAGIYEQYF. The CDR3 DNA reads TGTGCCAGCAGTTCGTCTCTGAGAGGACCCGCCGGGATCTACGAGCAGTACTTC.

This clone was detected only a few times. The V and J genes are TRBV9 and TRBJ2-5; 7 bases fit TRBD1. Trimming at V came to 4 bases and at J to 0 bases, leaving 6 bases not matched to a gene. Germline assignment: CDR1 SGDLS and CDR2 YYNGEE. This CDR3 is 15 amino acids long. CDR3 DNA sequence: TGTGCCAGCAGCCCCCGGCAGGGGGACCAAGAGACCCAGTACTTC. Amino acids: CASSPRQGDQETQYF.

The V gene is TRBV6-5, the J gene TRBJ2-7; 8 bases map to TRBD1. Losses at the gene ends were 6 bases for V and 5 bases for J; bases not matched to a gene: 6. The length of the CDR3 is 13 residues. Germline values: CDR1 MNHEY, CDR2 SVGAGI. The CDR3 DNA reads TGTGCCAGCAGCCTTGGACAGGGACACGAGCAGTACTTC. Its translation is CASSLGQGHEQYF.

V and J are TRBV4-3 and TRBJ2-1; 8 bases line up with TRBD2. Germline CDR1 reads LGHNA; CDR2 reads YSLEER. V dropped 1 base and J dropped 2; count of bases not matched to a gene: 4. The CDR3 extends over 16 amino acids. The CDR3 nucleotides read TGCGCCAGCAGCCAAGTGGCCGGGGGGGCCTACAATGAGCAGTTCTTC. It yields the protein CASSQVAGGAYNEQFF.

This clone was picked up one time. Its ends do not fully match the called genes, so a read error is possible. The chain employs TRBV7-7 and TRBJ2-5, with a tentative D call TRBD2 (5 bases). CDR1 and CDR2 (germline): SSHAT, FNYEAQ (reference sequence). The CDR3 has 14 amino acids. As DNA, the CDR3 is TGTGCTAGCAGCTTCGGGCTTACGGGGGAGACCCAGTACTTC. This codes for CASSFGLTGETQYF.

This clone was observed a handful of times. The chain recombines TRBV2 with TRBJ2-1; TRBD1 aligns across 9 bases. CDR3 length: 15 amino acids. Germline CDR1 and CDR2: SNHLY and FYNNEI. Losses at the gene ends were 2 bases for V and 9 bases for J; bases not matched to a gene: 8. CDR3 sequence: CASSEMGQGASEQFF. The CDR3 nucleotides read TGTGCCAGCAGTGAAATGGGACAGGGAGCCTCTGAGCAGTTCTTC.

The CDR3 loop reads CASSLGDRGLNEKLFF. Written as DNA, the CDR3 is TGTGCCAGCAGCTTAGGGGACAGGGGGCTTAATGAAAAACTGTTTTTT. The V gene is TRBV7-9, the J gene TRBJ1-4, with 12 bases fitting TRBD1. The germline gives CDR1 SEHNR, CDR2 FQNEAQ (reference sequence). J was trimmed by 4 bases and V by 1 base; bases with no gene match: 1. CDR3 size: 16 residues. Combining the CDR3 with reference TRBV7-9 and TRBJ1-4 gives the whole variable domain DTGVSQNPRHKITKRGQNVTFRCDPISEHNRLYWYRQTLGQGPEFLTYFQNEAQLEKSRLLSDRFSAERPKGSFSTLEIQRTEQGDSAMYLCASSLGDRGLNEKLFFGSGTQLSVL.

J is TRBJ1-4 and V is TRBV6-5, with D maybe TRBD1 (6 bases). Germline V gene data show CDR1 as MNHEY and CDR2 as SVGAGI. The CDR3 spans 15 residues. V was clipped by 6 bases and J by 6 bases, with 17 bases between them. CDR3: CASRMGDTRDEKLFF. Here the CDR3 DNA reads TGTGCCAGCAGGATGGGGGACACAAGGGATGAAAAACTGTTTTTT.

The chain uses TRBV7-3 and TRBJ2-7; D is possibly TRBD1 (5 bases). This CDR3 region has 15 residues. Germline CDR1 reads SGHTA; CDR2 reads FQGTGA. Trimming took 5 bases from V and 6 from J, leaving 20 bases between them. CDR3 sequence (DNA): TGTGCCAGCAGCCGTGAAACAGGTTCAGGAAGCGAGCAGTACTTC. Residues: CASSRETGSGSEQYF.

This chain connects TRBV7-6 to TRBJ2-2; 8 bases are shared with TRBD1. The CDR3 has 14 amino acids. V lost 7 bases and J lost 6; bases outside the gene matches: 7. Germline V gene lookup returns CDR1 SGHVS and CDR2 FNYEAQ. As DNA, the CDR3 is TGTGCCAGCACCCCACAGGGGGGTCCCGGGGAGCTGTTTTTT. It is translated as CASTPQGGPGELFF.

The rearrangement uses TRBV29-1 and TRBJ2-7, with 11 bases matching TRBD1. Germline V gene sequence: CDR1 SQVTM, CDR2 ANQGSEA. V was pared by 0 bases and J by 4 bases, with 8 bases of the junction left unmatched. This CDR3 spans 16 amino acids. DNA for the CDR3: TGCAGCGTTGAAGATAGGGGACAGGGGGTGGAGTACGAGCAGTACTTC. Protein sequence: CSVEDRGQGVEYEQYF.

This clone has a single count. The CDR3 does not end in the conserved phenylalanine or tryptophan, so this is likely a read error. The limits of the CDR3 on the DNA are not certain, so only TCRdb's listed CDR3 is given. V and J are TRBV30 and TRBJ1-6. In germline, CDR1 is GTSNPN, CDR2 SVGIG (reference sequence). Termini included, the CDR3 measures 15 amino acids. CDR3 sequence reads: CAWSLRGRVLFTPPL.